The 24 T cell receptor beta chains below come from one sample, sequenced in a study of T cell repertoires in cytomegalovirus infection. One entry per CDR3 protein results from TCRdb running MiXCR on the reads. The sample lists fewer than 550,000 distinct CDR3 sequences; around 11% were seen once. The sequencing sample was made of PBMCs. The origin of the receptors is a human donor in good health (CMV status not recorded). Some clones in this sample may be carry-over from other donors' samples.

The chain combines TRBV20-1 with TRBJ2-3; D may be TRBD2 (6 bases). From germline, CDR1 is DFQATT and CDR2 SNEGSKA (reference sequence). The CDR3 has 12 amino acids. The germline V and J ends were trimmed by 5 bases and 1 base, with 7 bases remaining between them. CDR3 coding DNA: TGCAGTGCTTGGAGGGGCACAGATACGCAGTATTTT. Translating gives CSAWRGTDTQYF.

The CDR3 reads CASLSRDRSSYEQYF. Written as DNA, the CDR3 is TGTGCCAGCTTGTCTCGGGACAGGAGCTCCTACGAGCAGTACTTC. The chain is built from TRBV2 and TRBJ2-7; 8 bases agree with TRBD1. Germline-derived CDR1 and CDR2 are SNHLY and FYNNEI. CDR3 length: 15 residues. J gave up 0 bases and V 8 bases, and 9 bases lay outside the gene matches.

The sample holds many counts of this clonotype. CDR3 amino acids: CASSPALGTSGSWHNEQFF. The DNA for the CDR3 is TGTGCCAGCAGCCCTGCCTTAGGGACTAGCGGGAGTTGGCACAATGAGCAGTTCTTC. The chain combines TRBV4-2 with TRBJ2-1; 14 bases align to TRBD2. The CDR3 extends over 19 amino acids. The germline CDR1 and CDR2 sequences are LGHNA and YNFKEQ. Trimming removed 4 bases from V and 5 bases from J; junction bases left unmatched: 13.

This clonotype was counted many times. The V gene is TRBV28, the J gene TRBJ2-4, with 7 bases fitting TRBD2. The CDR3 covers 13 residues. The V gene end was trimmed by 5 bases and the J gene end by 7 bases; junction bases not matched to a gene: 5. From germline, CDR1 is MDHEN and CDR2 SYDVKM. CDR3: CASSPGGNNIQYF. The CDR3 coding sequence is TGTGCCAGCAGTCCGGGGGGTAACAACATTCAGTACTTC.

Ten or more counts support this clonotype. V and J are TRBV20-1 and TRBJ2-5; weak D call: TRBD2 (6 bases). Germline CDR1 and CDR2: DFQATT and SNEGSKA (reference sequence). The CDR3 covers 14 residues. V was cut by 1 base and J by 2 bases, with 11 bases left in between. The CDR3 DNA follows: TGCAGTGCTAGAGGTGGAGGGCCGCAAGAGACCCAGTACTTC. As protein: CSARGGGPQETQYF.

As to this clonotype: A much more abundant neighbour one base away suggests this may be a read error. This chain links TRBV14 with TRBJ1-2; D might be TRBD1 (5 bases). CDR1 and CDR2 (germline): SGHDN, FVKESK. Trimming shortened V by 4 bases and J by 3 bases, and 9 bases separated the two germline ends. The CDR3 consists of 13 residues. CDR3 in amino acids: CASSRDGDYGYTF. In DNA form, the CDR3 reads TGTGCCAGCAGCCGGGACGGAGACTATGGCTACACCTTC. Combining the CDR3 with reference TRBV14 and TRBJ1-2 gives the whole variable domain EAGVTQFPSHSVIEKGQTVTLRCDPISGHDNLYWYRRVMGKEIKFLLHFVKESKQDESGMPNNRFLAERTGGTYSTLKVQPAELEDSGVYFCASSRDGDYGYTFGSGTRLTVV.

This clonotype has ten or more counts. V usage is TRBV19 and J usage is TRBJ2-1; D ambiguous. V was pared by 5 bases and J by 5 bases, with 10 bases between. CDR3 size: 13 residues. The germline V gene encodes CDR1 LNHDA and CDR2 SQIVND (reference sequence). The CDR3 DNA follows: TGTGCCAGTAGTGTGCAACGGGACAATGAGCAGTTCTTC. Its translation: CASSVQRDNEQFF.

A few counts support this clonotype. This rearrangement joins TRBV5-5 to TRBJ1-1; the match to TRBD1 covers 11 bases. The CDR3 is 15 residues long. Looked up from germline, CDR1 is SGHKS and CDR2 is YYEKEE (reference sequence). J gave up 8 bases and V 2 bases, and 8 bases lay outside the gene matches. CDR3: CASSFFTGTGGEAFF. DNA for the CDR3: TGTGCCAGCAGCTTTTTCACTGGGACAGGGGGGGAAGCTTTCTTT.

This clonotype was observed a handful of times. J is TRBJ1-4 and V is TRBV3-1; 7 bases align to TRBD1. V lost 1 base and J lost 4; bases outside the gene matches: 6. The CDR3 loop spans 16 amino acids. Per the germline V gene, CDR1 is LGHDT and CDR2 is YNNKEL (reference sequence). The chain's CDR3 is CASSQGGQAFNEKLFF. The CDR3 bases are TGTGCCAGCAGCCAAGGCGGACAGGCATTTAATGAAAAACTGTTTTTT. Full variable domain (outside the CDR3, taken from reference TRBV3-1 and TRBJ1-4): DTAVSQTPKYLVTQMGNDKSIKCEQNLGHDTMYWYKQDSKKFLKIMFSYNNKELIINETVPNRFSPKSPDKAHLNLHINSLELGDSAVYFCASSQGGQAFNEKLFFGSGTQLSVL.

This clonotype appeared many times. V is TRBV7-9 and J is TRBJ1-6; 7 bases line up with TRBD1. The CDR3 contains 17 residues. Germline CDR1 and CDR2: SEHNR and FQNEAQ (reference sequence). V lost 5 bases and J lost 8; bases outside the gene matches: 15. In DNA, the CDR3 is TGTGCCAGCAGCCCCTTCGGCAGGGGGAAACCCGATTCACCCCTCCACTTT. This translates into CASSPFGRGKPDSPLHF.

This clonotype was seen ten or more times. The chain has TRBV7-3 and TRBJ2-3, with D possibly matching TRBD2 (6 bases). Germline-derived CDR1 and CDR2 are SGHTA and FQGTGA. V gave up 9 bases and J gave up 4 bases, with 17 bases separating them. The CDR3 sequence is 14 residues long. The CDR3 coding sequence is TGTGCCAGTAGCGGAGGGCAAGCGGCAGATACGCAGTATTTT. This encodes CASSGGQAADTQYF. Using reference TRBV7-3 and TRBJ2-3 for the parts outside the CDR3, the full variable domain is GAGVSQTPSNKVTEKGKYVELRCDPISGHTALYWYRQSLGQGPEFLIYFQGTGAADDSGLPNDRFFAVRPEGSVSTLKIQRTERGDSAVYLCASSGGQAADTQYFGPGTRLTVL.

The chain is built from TRBV2 and TRBJ2-7, with 9 bases that match TRBD1. This CDR3 has 15 amino acids. V gave up 6 bases and J gave up 0 bases; unmatched junction bases: 6. The V gene's germline CDR1 is SNHLY and CDR2 FYNNEI. CDR3 bases: TGTGCCAGCAGAATTGGACAGGGGCCCTCCTACGAGCAGTACTTC. Its protein is CASRIGQGPSYEQYF. Full variable domain (rest looked up from reference TRBV2 and TRBJ2-7): EPEVTQTPSHQVTQMGQEVILRCVPISNHLYFYWYRQILGQKVEFLVSFYNNEISEKSEIFDDQFSVERPDGSNFTLKIRSTKLEDSAMYFCASRIGQGPSYEQYFGPGTRLTVT.

This clonotype was seen many times. This chain uses TRBV29-1 with TRBJ1-2; 7 bases are a match to TRBD1. The CDR3 loop spans 14 amino acids. V trimming: 4 bases; J trimming: 8 bases; junction bases outside the gene matches: 13. CDR1 is SQVTM and CDR2 is ANQGSEA in the germline V gene. CDR3 DNA sequence: TGCAGCGTTGCTCCCACCCGACAGGGAGGGGGCTACACCTTC. Encoded protein: CSVAPTRQGGGYTF.

The sample holds a few counts of this clonotype. The chain has TRBV23-1 and TRBJ2-7; possibly TRBD1 for D (6 bases). TRBV23-1 is recorded as an ORF, its role being uncertain. CDR3 size: 17 residues. V lost 2 bases and J lost 2, with 19 bases in between. The CDR3: CASSQPPRGINTYEQYF. The CDR3 nucleotides read TGCGCCAGCAGTCAACCCCCAAGGGGGATTAATACCTACGAGCAGTACTTC.

This clonotype was seen repeatedly, ten times or more. The J gene is TRBJ2-5, the V gene TRBV7-2; no clear D gene. Trimming took 5 bases from V and 7 from J, leaving 14 bases between them. CDR1 and CDR2 from the germline V gene are SGHTA and FQGNSA. The CDR3 contains 13 residues. CDR3 sequence reads: CASSQVGIATQYF. The CDR3 region has the DNA TGTGCCAGCAGCCAAGTCGGCATTGCGACCCAGTACTTC.

This clonotype was seen at least ten times. The chain carries TRBV28 and TRBJ1-5; D may be TRBD1 (6 bases). The germline V and J ends were trimmed by 10 bases and 7 bases, with 23 bases remaining between them. The CDR3 spans 15 residues. Germline values: CDR1 MDHEN, CDR2 SYDVKM. CDR3 sequence reads: CAIEGGGIRSQPQHF. As DNA, the CDR3 is TGTGCCATCGAAGGGGGGGGAATTCGATCCCAGCCCCAGCATTTT.

This chain joins TRBV19 and TRBJ2-1; 8 nucleotides agree with TRBD2. Trimming took 2 bases from V and 7 from J; bases not matched to a gene: 7. CDR3 length equals 15 residues. CDR1 is LNHDA and CDR2 is SQIVND in the germline V gene (reference sequence). The CDR3 spells CASSIRAGGGNEQFF. The CDR3 coding sequence is TGTGCCAGTAGTATAAGGGCGGGGGGAGGGAATGAGCAGTTCTTC. Full variable domain (outside the CDR3, taken from reference TRBV19 and TRBJ2-1): DGGITQSPKYLFRKEGQNVTLSCEQNLNHDAMYWYRQDPGQGLRLIYYSQIVNDFQKGDIAEGYSVSREKKESFPLTVTSAQKNPTAFYLCASSIRAGGGNEQFFGPGTRLTVL.

The chain combines TRBV20-1 with TRBJ2-7, with D perhaps matching TRBD1 (5 bases). V was trimmed by 3 bases and J by 0 bases, leaving 9 bases between them. The CDR3 loop spans 13 amino acids. Germline loops: CDR1 DFQATT, CDR2 SNEGSKA (reference sequence). The CDR3 protein is CSASRESSYEQYF. The CDR3 DNA reads TGCAGTGCTAGCAGGGAAAGCTCCTACGAGCAGTACTTC.

This clonotype was recorded at least ten times. V is TRBV28 and J is TRBJ1-5; the D is unclear. Germline CDR1 is MDHEN and CDR2 is SYDVKM. CDR3 length: 12 residues. With 6 bases removed from V and 9 bases from J, the gap between germline ends came to 12 bases. This CDR3 is CASRGRGRPQHF. The CDR3, as DNA: TGTGCCAGCAGGGGCCGTGGCCGGCCCCAGCATTTT.

This clonotype was counted ten times or more. A read error may produce the germline difference seen at one junction end. The J gene is TRBJ2-1, the V gene TRBV7-7; D perhaps matches TRBD2 (6 bases). This CDR3 contains 13 residues. The germline V gene encodes CDR1 SSHAT and CDR2 FNYEAQ (reference sequence). CDR3: CASSLAVRGEQFF. The DNA for the CDR3 is TGTGCTAGCAGCTTAGCGGTCCGGGGTGAGCAGTTCTTC.

This clonotype came up many times. This chain uses TRBV7-2 with TRBJ1-2; D remains ambiguous. There are 12 residues in the CDR3. Germline assignment: CDR1 SGHTA and CDR2 FQGNSA. The V end was cut by 1 base, the J end by 4 bases, with 4 bases between. CDR3: CASSLELYGYTF. The CDR3 DNA sequence: TGTGCCAGCAGCTTAGAACTCTATGGCTACACCTTC.

Ten or more counts support this clonotype. CDR3 nucleotides: TGTGCCAGCAGCTCGAAGGGGGATCTGAACACTGAAGCTTTCTTT. Protein: CASSSKGDLNTEAFF. V and J are TRBV7-9 and TRBJ1-1; D perhaps matches TRBD1 (6 bases). There are 15 residues in the CDR3. With 4 bases removed from V and 0 bases from J, the gap between germline ends came to 12 bases. The germline V gene has CDR1 SEHNR and CDR2 FQNEAQ (reference sequence).

This clonotype showed up many times. In DNA form, the CDR3 reads TGTGCCAGCAGTTTAGCGACCGGGACAGGGGGACCCTACGAGCAGTACTTC. Translated, it gives CASSLATGTGGPYEQYF. J is TRBJ2-7 and V is TRBV28; 11 nucleotides line up with TRBD1. CDR1 is MDHEN and CDR2 is SYDVKM in the germline V gene. The CDR3 runs 17 residues. V lost 2 bases and J lost 2; bases outside the gene matches: 8.

The sample holds many counts of this clonotype. This chain joins TRBV11-3 and TRBJ2-1, with D possibly being TRBD1 (6 bases). With 4 bases removed from V and 6 bases from J, the gap between germline ends came to 16 bases. This CDR3 is 15 amino acids long. CDR1 and CDR2 from the germline V gene are SGHNT and YENEEA. The CDR3 coding sequence is TGTGCCAGCAGCTCCGTGACCGGGACACCCAATGAGCAGTTCTTC. Amino acids: CASSSVTGTPNEQFF.